This TCR beta chain appears in the sequencing data of a study of vaccination and CD4 T cells after COVID-19. Details on this clonotype: Its antigen is as yet unknown.

Study results and caveats: Spike mono-reactive clones accounted for 304 of the 307 vaccine-specific clones found in convalescent patients.

The sample's treatment: approximately nine-day PBMC culture with coronavirus spike peptide pools or control peptides (ViraFEST assay). With the Oncomine TCR Beta short-read assay, DNA from cultured CD4+ T cells was sequenced. From cultured CD4+ T cells, genomic DNA was extracted. TCRdb used MiXCR to reprocess the PCR reads, holding one entry per CDR3 protein. Among 11,000 to 15,000 distinct CDR3 sequences listed, less than 70% were seen once. This CDR3 is 16 amino acids long. The germline gives CDR1 MNHEY, CDR2 SVGAGI. The V end lost 4 bases, the J end lost 0 bases, and 13 bases lay between the germline ends.

This sequence was found in a human donor who had recovered from COVID-19. V usage is TRBV6-5 and J usage is TRBJ1-5, with a weak D call TRBD1 (5 bases). Source material: CD4+ T cells from blood, cultured in vitro. The DNA of the CDR3 is TGTGCCAGCAGTTCGCCGGGGACTAATAGCAATCAGCCCCAGCATTTT. This encodes CASSSPGTNSNQPQHF.